A single sample gave rise to the 16 T cell receptor beta chains below, sequenced in a study of CD8 T cells in Susac syndrome (dated by TCRdb to 2018 to 2020). Library preparation was by the immunoSEQ multiplex PCR assay. RNA was extracted with the RNeasy kit and about 0.5 to 1 ug was reverse transcribed using random hexamers. TCRdb ran its own pipeline on the public reads, namely fastp trimming at Q25 and MiXCR clone calling, and kept in-frame beta chains. One record per CDR3 amino acid sequence lists the most common genes and DNA. The sample table contains 160,000 or so distinct CDR3 sequences; only one count was recorded for less than 97% of them. The ten top clones hold roughly 0.16% of the sample. The specimen was CD8+ T cells from PBMCs. The origin of the receptors is a human donor with multiple sclerosis.

This clonotype was counted between two and nine times. The chain employs TRBV15 and TRBJ1-1; no clear D. The CDR3 sequence is 14 residues long. Germline-derived CDR1 and CDR2 are LNHNV and YYDKDF (reference sequence). V was shortened by 1 base and J by 3 bases, with 9 bases between the two germline ends. As DNA, the CDR3 is TGTGCCACCAGCAGAGGGGATGGGCACACTGAAGCTTTCTTT. Its protein is CATSRGDGHTEAFF.

The rearrangement uses TRBV29-1 and TRBJ2-7; D unclear. CDR1 is SQVTM and CDR2 is ANQGSEA in the germline V gene. The CDR3 spans 12 residues. Trimming took off 4 bases at V and 0 bases at J, with 7 bases between the two ends. The CDR3: CSVGDSSYEQYV. In nucleotides, the CDR3 is TGCAGCGTTGGCGATAGCTCCTACGAGCAGTACGTC.

The table lists this clonotype with a count of one. The CDR3, as DNA: TGTGCCAGCAGCGAGGCGGGGGGTCAAGAGACCCAGTACTTC. Residues: CASSEAGGQETQYF. The rearrangement joins TRBV3-1 to TRBJ2-5, with 8 bases matching TRBD2. V was pared by 5 bases and J by 2 bases, with 4 bases of the junction left unmatched. The CDR3 contains 14 residues. The germline V gene has CDR1 LGHDT and CDR2 YNNKEL (reference sequence).

The chain combines TRBV10-3 with TRBJ2-5, with 7 bases identical to TRBD1. Germline V gene sequence: CDR1 ENHRY, CDR2 SYGVKD. This CDR3 region has 14 residues. The V segment lost 6 bases and the J segment 0 bases; nucleotides outside the gene matches: 4. For the CDR3, the DNA is TGTGCCATCAGAGAGGGACAGAACCAAGAGACCCAGTACTTC. Translated: CAIREGQNQETQYF.

The J gene is TRBJ2-3, the V gene TRBV14, with no clear D. Between the trimmed V and J ends, which lost 0 bases and 2 bases, there was a span of 9 bases. The CDR3 length is 15 residues. The germline V gene has CDR1 SGHDN and CDR2 FVKESK. CDR3 DNA: TGTGCCAGCAGCCAAGAAGGGCACCTCACAGATACGCAGTATTTT. This gives the protein CASSQEGHLTDTQYF.

The chain combines TRBV4-1 with TRBJ2-5, with D uncertain. CDR3 size: 14 residues. The germline V gene encodes CDR1 MGHRA and CDR2 YSYEKL. The ends were cut back, 3 bases at V and 5 bases at J, with 13 bases in the middle. The CDR3 loop reads CASSQTGYSETQYF. As DNA, the CDR3 is TGCGCCAGCAGCCAGACTGGTTATTCGGAGACCCAGTACTTC.

The chain uses TRBV27 and TRBJ2-7; TRBD2 might be the D (6 bases). This CDR3 has 11 residues. Germline lookup yields CDR1 MNHEY and CDR2 SMNVEV (reference sequence). With 10 bases removed from V and 2 bases from J, the gap between germline ends came to 9 bases. The CDR3 DNA reads TGTGCCATCGGGAGACCCTACGAGCAGTACTTC. Its translation: CAIGRPYEQYF.

The chain recombines TRBV2 with TRBJ1-2; 9 bases are shared with TRBD1. Germline assignment: CDR1 SNHLY and CDR2 FYNNEI. J lost 8 bases, V lost 8 bases, and 12 bases had no gene match. This CDR3 has 14 residues. CDR3 amino acids: CASADRGNYGGYTF. The CDR3, as DNA: TGTGCCAGCGCTGACAGGGGGAACTACGGAGGCTACACCTTC. Together with reference TRBV2 and TRBJ1-2, the CDR3 gives the full variable domain: EPEVTQTPSHQVTQMGQEVILRCVPISNHLYFYWYRQILGQKVEFLVSFYNNEISEKSEIFDDQFSVERPDGSNFTLKIRSTKLEDSAMYFCASADRGNYGGYTFGSGTRLTVV.

V is TRBV20-1 and J is TRBJ2-7; 8 bases align to TRBD2. Germline V gives CDR1 DFQATT, CDR2 SNEGSKA (reference sequence). Trimming at V came to 5 bases and at J to 0 bases, leaving 12 bases not matched to a gene. The CDR3 has 16 residues. CDR3 amino acids: CSAGIRGGPSSYEQYF. The CDR3 bases are TGCAGTGCTGGGATCCGGGGGGGACCGAGCTCCTACGAGCAGTACTTC.

CDR3 in DNA: TGTGCCAGCAGCTTAGCGGGCAGGGTCGATGAGCAGTTCTTC. It yields the protein CASSLAGRVDEQFF. The genes are TRBV7-9 and TRBJ2-1; the D gene is possibly TRBD1 (5 bases). Trimming removed 0 bases at V and 8 bases at J, with 11 bases between. This CDR3 region has 14 residues. Per the germline V gene, CDR1 is SEHNR and CDR2 is FQNEAQ (reference sequence).

This chain joins TRBV14 and TRBJ1-1; unclear D gene. Trimming shortened V by 3 bases and J by 3 bases, and 8 bases separated the two germline ends. There are 13 residues in the CDR3. Germline CDR1 is SGHDN and CDR2 is FVKESK. The CDR3 spells CASSHYGDTEAFF. DNA of the CDR3: TGTGCCAGCAGCCACTACGGGGACACTGAAGCTTTCTTT.

The rearrangement joins TRBV30 to TRBJ1-1, with D possibly being TRBD1 (5 bases). Germline CDR1 reads GTSNPN; CDR2 reads SVGIG (reference sequence). The CDR3 length is 12 residues. The germline V and J ends were trimmed by 4 bases and 7 bases, with 13 bases remaining between them. The CDR3 spells CAWTRGTNEAFF. CDR3 in DNA: TGTGCCTGGACCCGGGGGACTAATGAAGCTTTCTTT.

This chain connects TRBV7-3 to TRBJ2-3; 10 nucleotides align to TRBD2. The CDR3 has 16 residues. CDR1 is SGHTA and CDR2 is FQGTGA in the germline V gene. V shed 5 bases and J 6 bases; nucleotides not matched to a gene: 11. In DNA, the CDR3 is TGTGCCAGCAGCCTATACTCCGGGACTAGCGTTGATACGCAGTATTTT. Translating it yields CASSLYSGTSVDTQYF.

Only one count was recorded for this clonotype. The genes are TRBV7-9 and TRBJ2-7; tentative D call: TRBD1 (6 bases). V lost 5 bases and J lost 0, with 14 bases in between. The length of the CDR3 is 15 residues. Germline CDR1 reads SEHNR; CDR2 reads FQNEAQ (reference sequence). The DNA for the CDR3 is TGTGCCAGCAGCAGTGGACAGATTAGCTCCTACGAGCAGTACTTC. The encoded protein is CASSSGQISSYEQYF.

The chain links TRBV5-1 to TRBJ2-5, with D possibly being TRBD2 (6 bases). The CDR3 spans 15 residues. V shed 4 bases and J shed 0 bases, with 13 bases lying between them. The V gene's germline CDR1 is SGHRS and CDR2 YFSETQ. The CDR3 region is CASSIGTEYQETQYF. The CDR3 coding sequence is TGCGCCAGCAGCATAGGGACTGAATACCAAGAGACCCAGTACTTC.

V gene TRBV5-4 combines with J gene TRBJ2-3; no reliable D call. V shed 0 bases and J shed 2 bases, with 13 bases lying between them. Per germline, CDR1 SGHNT and CDR2 YYREEE (reference sequence). The CDR3 contains 16 residues. CDR3 bases: TGTGCCAGCAGCTTGGGCGTTGGGTCCCCCACAGATACGCAGTATTTT. It yields the protein CASSLGVGSPTDTQYF.